This entry lists 22 T cell receptor beta chains sequenced from one sample in a study of early T cells in non-severe SARS-CoV-2 infection. From the 5' RACE reads, TCRdb called clonotypes with MiXCR, one entry per CDR3 protein. Of about 33,000 distinct CDR3 sequences listed, about 5% are singletons. Sequences were obtained from whole blood. All receptors come from an adult who was a healthcare worker with PCR-confirmed SARS-CoV-2 infection or an uninfected control (not recorded which).

The chain uses TRBV15 and TRBJ2-1, with 13 bases matching TRBD2. The CDR3 spans 17 residues. Per the germline V gene, CDR1 is LNHNV and CDR2 is YYDKDF (reference sequence). Trimming removed 2 bases from V and 5 bases from J; junction bases left unmatched: 6. The CDR3 bases are TGTGCCACCAGCAGAACTAGCGGGGGGGTACCCGACAATGAGCAGTTCTTC. It translates to CATSRTSGGVPDNEQFF.

The chain has TRBV10-3 and TRBJ2-3, with D possibly matching TRBD1 (6 bases). The V and J ends lost 6 bases and 0 bases respectively, with 13 bases between them. Germline CDR1 reads ENHRY; CDR2 reads SYGVKD. The CDR3 has 15 amino acids. CDR3 in amino acids: CAISAGQGSTDTQYF. The CDR3 nucleotides read TGTGCCATCAGCGCCGGGCAGGGGAGCACAGATACGCAGTATTTT.

The genes are TRBV12-3 or TRBV12-4 and TRBJ1-2; 7 positions match TRBD1. The J segment lost 4 bases and the V segment lost 7 bases, leaving 6 bases of the junction unmatched. The CDR3 spans 13 residues. CDR3 amino acids: CASKGDRVYGYTF. CDR3 DNA: TGTGCCAGCAAGGGGGACAGAGTCTATGGCTACACCTTC.

The sample holds many counts of this clonotype. The chain carries TRBV6-2 or TRBV6-3 and TRBJ1-5; no clear D. CDR1 is MNHEY, CDR2 SVGEGT, per germline. This CDR3 spans 13 amino acids. V was clipped by 4 bases and J by 6 bases, with 10 bases between them. The CDR3 DNA is TGTGCCAGCAGTTGGGGAGAAACTCAGCCCCAGCATTTT. Translated: CASSWGETQPQHF.

This clonotype was picked up many times. CDR3 nucleotides: TGTGCCAGCAGCTATCTCCTGGGTACCATGTCAAGCTACACCTTC. Translated: CASSYLLGTMSSYTF. The chain combines TRBV7-2 with TRBJ1-2; no clear D. Germline CDR1 and CDR2: SGHTA and FQGNSA. The CDR3 is 15 residues long. Trimming shortened V by 4 bases and J by 9 bases, and 21 bases separated the two germline ends.

The chain combines TRBV20-1 with TRBJ2-3; tentative D call: TRBD2 (6 bases). V lost 5 bases and J lost 2, with 14 bases in between. Germline V gene data show CDR1 as DFQATT and CDR2 as SNEGSKA (reference sequence). The CDR3 is 14 amino acids. The CDR3 DNA reads TGCAGTGCTCACGGGAGTAGGAACACAGATACGCAGTATTTT. The encoded protein is CSAHGSRNTDTQYF.

This clonotype was observed many times. The chain uses TRBV5-6 and TRBJ2-1; TRBD2 matches 8 bases. The junction had 4 bases not matched to a gene; V was cut back by 2 bases and J by 3 bases. CDR3 size: 15 residues. Germline-derived CDR1 and CDR2 are SGHDT and YYEEEE. CDR3 amino acids: CASSLAGVFYNEQFF. The DNA for the CDR3 is TGTGCCAGCAGCTTAGCGGGGGTTTTCTACAATGAGCAGTTCTTC. The whole variable domain, remainder taken from reference TRBV5-6 and TRBJ2-1, is DAGVTQSPTHLIKTRGQQVTLRCSPKSGHDTVSWYQQALGQGPQFIFQYYEEEERQRGNFPDRFSGHQFPNYSSELNVNALLLGDSALYLCASSLAGVFYNEQFFGPGTRLTVL.

V gene TRBV7-8 combines with J gene TRBJ2-5, with a tentative D call TRBD2 (6 bases). This CDR3 region has 15 residues. Germline CDR1 is SGHVS and CDR2 is FQNEAQ. V was clipped by 4 bases and J by 5 bases, with 17 bases between them. The CDR3 DNA reads TGTGCCAGCAGCTCAACCCGAGCGGGCGGGGAGACCCAGTACTTC. This sequence encodes CASSSTRAGGETQYF.

V and J are TRBV9 and TRBJ1-1; D uncertain. The CDR3 spans 15 residues. The V end was cut by 0 bases, the J end by 2 bases, with 11 bases between. In germline, CDR1 is SGDLS, CDR2 YYNGEE. The CDR3 protein is CASSVDGRGNTEAFF. In DNA, the CDR3 is TGTGCCAGCAGCGTAGACGGCAGAGGCAACACTGAAGCTTTCTTT.

This clonotype has at least ten counts. This rearrangement joins TRBV20-1 to TRBJ2-5, with TRBD2 matching over 10 bases. Germline V gene data show CDR1 as DFQATT and CDR2 as SNEGSKA (reference sequence). The CDR3 is 16 amino acids. V lost 3 bases, J lost 2 bases, and 9 bases stayed unmatched. The chain's CDR3 is CSARGASGGQQETQYF. The DNA for the CDR3 is TGCAGTGCTAGGGGGGCTAGCGGGGGCCAACAAGAGACCCAGTACTTC.

There are a few counts of this clonotype. CDR3 bases: TGTGCCAGCAACCTAGCGGGGGCAGAGACCCAGTACTTC. Its translation is CASNLAGAETQYF. This chain joins TRBV6-5 and TRBJ2-5, with 10 nucleotides matching TRBD2. The ends lost 7 bases at V and 4 bases at J; junction bases unmatched: 3. From germline, CDR1 is MNHEY and CDR2 SVGAGI. The CDR3 runs to 13 residues.

This rearrangement joins TRBV12-3 or TRBV12-4 to TRBJ2-5; maybe TRBD1 (5 bases). This CDR3 contains 14 residues. Between the trimmed V and J ends, which lost 0 bases and 4 bases, there was a span of 9 bases. The CDR3 reads CASSLAGVGETQYF. As DNA, the CDR3 is TGTGCCAGCAGTTTAGCAGGGGTTGGAGAGACCCAGTACTTC.

This clonotype was seen a handful of times. The chain links TRBV11-3 to TRBJ2-3, with D unclear. The CDR3 loop spans 13 amino acids. V was cut by 3 bases and J by 4 bases, with 8 bases left in between. The V gene's germline CDR1 is SGHNT and CDR2 YENEEA. CDR3 DNA sequence: TGTGCCAGCAGCTTTTCATTTGCAGATACGCAGTATTTT. This encodes CASSFSFADTQYF.

This clonotype occurred many times. The rearrangement joins TRBV6-2 or TRBV6-3 to TRBJ2-7; weak D call: TRBD1 (5 bases). The CDR3 runs 14 residues. Trimming cost V 4 bases and J 6 bases, with 16 bases left between them. Germline V gene lookup returns CDR1 MNHEY and CDR2 SVGEGT. Written as DNA, the CDR3 is TGTGCCAGCAGTTCCACGATCAGGGATAGCGAGCAGTACTTC. Its translation: CASSSTIRDSEQYF.

The rearrangement joins TRBV13 to TRBJ1-1, with TRBD1 as a possible D gene (6 bases). Germline CDR1 PRHDT, CDR2 FYEKMQ (reference sequence). The V end was cut by 4 bases, the J end by 0 bases, with 9 bases between. The CDR3 runs 14 residues. The CDR3 region has the DNA TGTGCCAGCAGCTCGGACAGCTTGAACACTGAAGCTTTCTTT. Its translation: CASSSDSLNTEAFF.

This chain links TRBV5-1 with TRBJ1-6; tentatively, D is TRBD1 (5 bases). Germline V gene lookup returns CDR1 SGHRS and CDR2 YFSETQ. The CDR3 totals 13 residues. Trimming cost V 5 bases and J 5 bases, with 8 bases left between them. The CDR3 loop reads CASSADNNSPLHF. CDR3 sequence (DNA): TGCGCCAGCAGTGCGGACAATAATTCACCCCTCCACTTT. Full variable domain (remainder filled in from reference TRBV5-1 and TRBJ1-6): KAGVTQTPRYLIKTRGQQVTLSCSPISGHRSVSWYQQTPGQGLQFLFEYFSETQRNKGNFPGRFSGRQFSNSRSEMNVSTLELGDSALYLCASSADNNSPLHFGNGTRLTVT.

This clonotype was found many times. The chain recombines TRBV20-1 with TRBJ2-7; 7 bases fit TRBD1. V gave up 3 bases and J gave up 3 bases; unmatched junction bases: 8. CDR3 length: 14 residues. Germline loops: CDR1 DFQATT, CDR2 SNEGSKA (reference sequence). Written as DNA, the CDR3 is TGCAGTGCTAGGTCGTCAGGGGGTATCTACGAGCAGTACTTC. Translating gives CSARSSGGIYEQYF.

J is TRBJ2-1 and V is TRBV14; perhaps TRBD1 as D (5 bases). The V end lost 0 bases, the J end lost 6 bases, and 12 bases lay between the germline ends. CDR3 length: 15 residues. Germline V CDR1 and CDR2: SGHDN, FVKESK. The CDR3 protein is CASSQDWKGVNEQFF. DNA of the CDR3: TGTGCCAGCAGCCAAGATTGGAAAGGGGTCAATGAGCAGTTCTTC.

This clonotype was counted a few times. The chain has TRBV7-9 and TRBJ1-2; 9 bases are shared with TRBD1. The length of the CDR3 is 14 residues. The J segment lost 4 bases and the V segment lost 6 bases, leaving 6 bases of the junction unmatched. Germline-derived CDR1 and CDR2 are SEHNR and FQNEAQ (reference sequence). CDR3 sequence reads: CASRSGQGRYGYTF. CDR3 bases: TGTGCCAGCAGGAGTGGACAGGGGCGCTATGGCTACACCTTC.

This clonotype was recorded many times. J is TRBJ2-3 and V is TRBV24-1; TRBD2 matches 9 bases. Germline V gene sequence: CDR1 KGHDR, CDR2 SFDVKD. This CDR3 is 14 amino acids long. The V segment lost 6 bases and the J segment 7 bases; nucleotides outside the gene matches: 7. CDR3 loop: CATSPRGGGYTQYF. CDR3 DNA: TGTGCCACCAGTCCGCGGGGGGGTGGATATACGCAGTATTTT.

This clonotype was detected ten times or more. The chain combines TRBV20-1 with TRBJ2-1; D ambiguous. This CDR3 is 14 amino acids long. CDR1 is DFQATT and CDR2 is SNEGSKA in the germline V gene (reference sequence). V dropped 3 bases and J dropped 0 bases, with 9 bases sitting between them. CDR3 residues: CSARAAYSYNEQFF. In DNA, the CDR3 is TGCAGTGCTAGGGCCGCGTACTCCTACAATGAGCAGTTCTTC.

In this sample, this clonotype turned up many times. The chain employs TRBV6-4 and TRBJ2-2; TRBD1 matches at 9 bases. Germline loops: CDR1 MRHNA, CDR2 SNTAGT. V lost 6 bases and J lost 0; bases outside the gene matches: 8. CDR3 length: 17 amino acids. The CDR3 nucleotides are TGTGCCAGCAGCAGAGCCGGGACAGGGTCGAACACCGGGGAGCTGTTTTTT. It is translated as CASSRAGTGSNTGELFF.